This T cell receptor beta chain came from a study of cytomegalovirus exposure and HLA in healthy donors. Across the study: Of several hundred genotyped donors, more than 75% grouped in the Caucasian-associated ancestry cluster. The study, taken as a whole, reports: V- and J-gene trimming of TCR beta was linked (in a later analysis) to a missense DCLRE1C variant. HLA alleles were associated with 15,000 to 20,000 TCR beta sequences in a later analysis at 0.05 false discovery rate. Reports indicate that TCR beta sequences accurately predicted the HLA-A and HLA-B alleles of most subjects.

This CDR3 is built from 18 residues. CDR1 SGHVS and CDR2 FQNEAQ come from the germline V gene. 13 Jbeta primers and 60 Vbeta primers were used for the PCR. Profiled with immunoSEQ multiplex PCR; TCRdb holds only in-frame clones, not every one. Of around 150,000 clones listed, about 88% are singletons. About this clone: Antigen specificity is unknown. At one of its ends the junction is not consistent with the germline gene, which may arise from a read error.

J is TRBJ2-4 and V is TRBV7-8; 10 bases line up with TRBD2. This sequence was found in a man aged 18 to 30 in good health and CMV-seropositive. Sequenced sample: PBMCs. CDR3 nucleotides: TGTGCCAGCAGCTTAGAGCGGGGGGGCCGTAGAGACAAAAACAGTCAGTACTTC. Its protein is CASSLERGGRRDKNSQYF.